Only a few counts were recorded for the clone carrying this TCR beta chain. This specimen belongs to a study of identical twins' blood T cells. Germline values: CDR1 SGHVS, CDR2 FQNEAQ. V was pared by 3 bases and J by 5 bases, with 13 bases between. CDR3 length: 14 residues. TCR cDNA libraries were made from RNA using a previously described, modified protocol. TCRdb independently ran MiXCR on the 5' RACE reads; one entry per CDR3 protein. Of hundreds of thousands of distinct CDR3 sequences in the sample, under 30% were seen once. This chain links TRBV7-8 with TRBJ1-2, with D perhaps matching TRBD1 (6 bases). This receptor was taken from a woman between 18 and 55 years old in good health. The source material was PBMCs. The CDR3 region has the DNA TGTGCCAGCAGCTTTGGACAGCTCCTATATGGCTACACCTTC. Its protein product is CASSFGQLLYGYTF. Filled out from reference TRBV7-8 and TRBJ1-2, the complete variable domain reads GAGVSQSPRYKVAKRGQDVALRCDPISGHVSLFWYQQALGQGPEFLTYFQNEAQLDKSGLPSDRFFAERPEGSVSTLKIQRTQQEDSAVYLCASSFGQLLYGYTFGSGTRLTVV.